The 5 T cell receptor beta chains listed next were all sequenced from one sample in a study of cytomegalovirus exposure and HLA in healthy donors. Use of 60 Vbeta and 13 Jbeta primers characterized the PCR. Profiled with immunoSEQ multiplex PCR; TCRdb holds only in-frame clones, not every one. The repertoire consists of about 160,000 clones, with 78% occurring once and the leading ten covering more than 1.4%. The material sequenced was PBMCs. These receptors all stem from a male donor in good health and CMV-seronegative.

This chain connects TRBV7-9 to TRBJ2-2, with 12 bases lining up with TRBD2. Germline lookup yields CDR1 SEHNR and CDR2 FQNEAQ (reference sequence). The J segment lost 6 bases and the V segment lost 6 bases, leaving 8 bases of the junction unmatched. The CDR3 totals 16 residues. For the CDR3, the DNA is TGTGCCAGCAGATTTACTAGCGGGGGGCCCGCCGGGGAGCTGTTTTTT. It is translated as CASRFTSGGPAGELFF.

The chain couples TRBV25-1 to TRBJ2-7, with TRBD2 as a possible D gene (5 bases). Germline CDR1 reads MGHDK; CDR2 reads SYGVNS. This CDR3 comprises 12 residues. V was trimmed by 5 bases and J by 3 bases, leaving 8 bases between them. CDR3 residues: CASSLLGYEQYF. In nucleotides, the CDR3 is TGTGCCAGCAGTCTACTAGGCTACGAGCAGTACTTC.

The V and J genes are TRBV28 and TRBJ2-7; D call uncertain. Trimming removed 5 bases at V and 0 bases at J, with 17 bases between. Germline CDR1 is MDHEN and CDR2 is SYDVKM. The CDR3 has 16 residues. The CDR3 nucleotides are TGTGCCAGCAGTCCCCAGTATTTGTTCCTCTCCTACGAGCAGTACTTC. It is translated as CASSPQYLFLSYEQYF.

The J gene is TRBJ2-1, the V gene TRBV19; TRBD2 matches at 16 bases. CDR1 and CDR2 (germline): LNHDA, SQIVND (reference sequence). The CDR3 is 16 residues long. Losses at the gene ends were 3 bases for V and 8 bases for J; bases not matched to a gene: 4. The DNA for the CDR3 is TGTGCCAGTAGTATGGGGACTAGCGGGAGGGGTTATGAGCAGTTCTTC. It is translated as CASSMGTSGRGYEQFF.

DNA for the CDR3: TGTGCCAGCAGCTTAGATCAGGAGGGTAACTATGGCTACACCTTC. Translation: CASSLDQEGNYGYTF. This chain uses TRBV7-9 with TRBJ1-2; D is ambiguous. Germline CDR1 and CDR2: SEHNR and FQNEAQ (reference sequence). Trimming cost V 1 base and J 1 base, with 10 bases left between them. The CDR3 is 15 amino acids.